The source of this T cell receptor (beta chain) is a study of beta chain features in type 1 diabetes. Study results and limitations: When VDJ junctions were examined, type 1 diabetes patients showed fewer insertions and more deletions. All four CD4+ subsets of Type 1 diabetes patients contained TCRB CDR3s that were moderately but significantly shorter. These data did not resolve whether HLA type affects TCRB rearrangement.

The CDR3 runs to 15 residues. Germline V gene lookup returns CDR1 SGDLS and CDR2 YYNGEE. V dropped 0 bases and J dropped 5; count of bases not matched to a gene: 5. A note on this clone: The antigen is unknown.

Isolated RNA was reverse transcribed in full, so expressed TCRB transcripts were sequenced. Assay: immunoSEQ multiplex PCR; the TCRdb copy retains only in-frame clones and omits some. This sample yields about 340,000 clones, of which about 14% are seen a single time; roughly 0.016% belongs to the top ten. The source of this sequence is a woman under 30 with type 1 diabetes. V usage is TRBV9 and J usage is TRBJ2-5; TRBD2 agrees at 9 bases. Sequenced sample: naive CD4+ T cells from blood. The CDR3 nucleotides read TGTGCCAGCAGCGTAGGCGGGAGGGATTGGGAGACCCAGTACTTC. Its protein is CASSVGGRDWETQYF.